This T cell receptor beta chain was recovered during a study of T cells after yellow fever vaccination (dated by TCRdb to between 2019 and 2020). With respect to the entire study: The SMART-Seq v4 Ultra Low Input RNA kit was used to prepare libraries from fractions with low cell numbers. To follow T-cell clones before and after primary and booster YFV17D yellow fever vaccination, bulk TCR alpha and beta repertoires were sequenced over time. Two healthy male donors, one aged 18 to 30 and one aged 30 to 39 years, were included in the cohort. Blood samples were taken at several timepoints before and after primary and secondary immunization, and bulk PBMC replicates and cell subsets were isolated. The full study reports these points: The study included only a couple of donors, which limits how far the findings can be generalized. The secondary T-cell response was found to be weaker but faster than the primary response, with a peak reached on day 5 rather than on day 15. Most clones expanded after primary vaccination were re-detected after the booster (just under 97% of CD4 and roughly 85% of CD8), suggesting broad memory maintenance. Computational filtering was required because FACS-sorted repertoires could contain abundant contaminating clonotypes from the bulk population. A small share of clonotypes was detected in both CD4 and CD8 compartments, with the overlap likely arising from convergent recombination.

The CDR1 and CDR2 encoded by the germline V gene are SNHLY and FYNNEI. CDR3 length: 15 amino acids, cysteine to phenylalanine. The entry retains the CDR3 DNA only, 45 bases that are in frame from base 1. Trimmed from V: 2 bases; trimmed from J: 2 bases; junction bases lacking a gene match: 2. Per the publication, the treatment or condition label means: live attenuated yellow fever vaccine strain. PBMCs were isolated from peripheral blood using a standard Ficoll-Paque protocol. Dynabeads CD4 and CD8 positive selection kits were used to isolate the CD4 and CD8 T-cell fractions. TriZol was used to extract RNA from bulk PBMCs, CD4 and CD8 fractions, and dextramer-positive and dextramer-negative fractions. TCR cDNA was synthesized by 5'RACE template switching, through which a universal primer site and unique molecular identifiers were introduced. Priming for cDNA synthesis came from both the TCR alpha and TCR beta constant segments. Libraries were amplified in two PCR steps, with sample barcodes and sequencing adapters added in the second step. Sequencing of the libraries was done on either Illumina HiSeq 2500 (2x100 bp) or NovaSeq (2x150 bp). The source study handled its data this way. Demultiplexing of reads and collapsing into UMI consensus sequences were performed with MIGEC, and V(D)J alignment was carried out with MiXCR. Vaccine-responding clonotypes were defined with edgeR using replicate PBMC samples, requiring FDR below 0.01 and a log2 fold change above 5 up to day 15. Each bulk clonotype was labeled CD4 or CD8 based on which sequenced repertoire, CD4 or CD8, contained the clonotype at higher abundance. TCRdb cleaned the public reads at Q25 with fastp, built clones with MiXCR and kept in-frame beta chains. Each entry is one CDR3 protein sequence, shown with its most common DNA and genes. The V and J calls shown here were made by TCRdb, not taken from the authors' results. Counted in this sample were about 140,000 distinct CDR3 sequences; less than 8.5% of them appeared once. About 0.61% of the sample goes to the ten largest clones.

The table lists this clonotype with a few counts. Its antigen specificity is not known. No base qualities exist here, and no much larger clone lies one base off it. Sequencing used CD4+ T cells sorted from PBMCs, obtained 10 days after the yellow fever booster vaccination. The V gene is TRBV2 and the J gene is TRBJ2-5; TRBD2 aligns with 10 central bases. The receptor comes from a man aged 30-40 years who received the YFV17D yellow fever vaccine. For the CDR3, the sequence is CASSELAGEQETQYF. The bases read TGTGCCAGCAGTGAACTAGCGGGAGAGCAAGAGACCCAGTACTTC.